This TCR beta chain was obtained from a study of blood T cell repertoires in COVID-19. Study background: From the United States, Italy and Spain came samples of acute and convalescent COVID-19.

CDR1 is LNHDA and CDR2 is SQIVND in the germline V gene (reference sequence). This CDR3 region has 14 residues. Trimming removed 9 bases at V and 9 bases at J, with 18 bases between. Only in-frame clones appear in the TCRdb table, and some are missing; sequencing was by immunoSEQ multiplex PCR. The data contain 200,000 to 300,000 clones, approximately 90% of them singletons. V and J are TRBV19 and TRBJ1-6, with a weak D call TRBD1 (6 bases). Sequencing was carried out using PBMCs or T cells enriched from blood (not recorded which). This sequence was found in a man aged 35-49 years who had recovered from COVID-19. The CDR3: CASTKQGVGSPLHF. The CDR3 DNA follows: TGTGCCAGCACGAAACAGGGAGTGGGTTCACCCCTCCACTTT.